Only one count was recorded for the clone carrying this T cell receptor beta chain. Its target is unknown. These data belong to a study of T cell repertoires in cytomegalovirus infection. Study-level background: In public TCR beta signatures, there were indications of both CMV infection and matching HLA type. General study results and limits: Cumulative public TCR beta family frequency identified carriers of CMV plus the relevant HLA. Ex vivo responses were dominated by HLA-C-restricted CMV-specific TCR beta clonotypes.

J gave up 3 bases and V 5 bases, and 18 bases lay outside the gene matches. Germline lookup yields CDR1 SGHTA and CDR2 FQGNSA. The CDR3 sequence is 18 residues long. TCRdb independently ran MiXCR on the reads; one entry per CDR3 protein. The repertoire holds approximately 300,000 distinct CDR3 sequences, with about 28% as singletons. The sequenced sample was cultured PBMCs, obtained from culture after CMV antigen stimulation. The receptor comes from a human donor in good health (CMV status not recorded). Some clones in this sample may be carry-over from other donors' samples. The rearrangement joins TRBV7-2 to TRBJ1-1; 7 bases agree with TRBD1. In nucleotides, the CDR3 is TGTGCCAGCAGCCCCGATTCCGCGAGGGGGCTAGGGGACACTGAAGCTTTCTTT. It codes for CASSPDSARGLGDTEAFF.